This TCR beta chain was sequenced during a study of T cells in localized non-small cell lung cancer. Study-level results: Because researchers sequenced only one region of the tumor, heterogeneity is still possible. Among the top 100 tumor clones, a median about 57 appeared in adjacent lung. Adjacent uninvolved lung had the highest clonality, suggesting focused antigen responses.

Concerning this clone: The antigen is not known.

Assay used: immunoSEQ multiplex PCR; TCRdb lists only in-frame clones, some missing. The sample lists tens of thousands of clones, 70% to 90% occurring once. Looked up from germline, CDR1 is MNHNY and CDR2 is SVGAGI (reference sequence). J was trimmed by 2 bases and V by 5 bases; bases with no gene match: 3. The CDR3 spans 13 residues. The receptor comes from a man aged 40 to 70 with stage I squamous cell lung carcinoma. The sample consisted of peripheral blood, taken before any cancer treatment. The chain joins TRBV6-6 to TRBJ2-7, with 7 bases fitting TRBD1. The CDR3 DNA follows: TGTGCCAGCAGTCGGGACAGCCCCTACGAGCAGTACTTC. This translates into CASSRDSPYEQYF.